This entry lists 26 T cell receptor beta chains sequenced from one sample in a study of blood T cell repertoires in COVID-19. Method: immunoSEQ multiplex PCR; TCRdb's copy keeps in-frame clones and lacks some. The sample lists 350,000 to 450,000 clones; around 86% were seen once. The sequencing input was PBMCs or T cells enriched from blood (not recorded which). These receptors originate from a woman aged 45-60 years who had recovered from COVID-19.

The gene calls are TRBV19 and TRBJ2-1; D might be TRBD2 (6 bases). Germline V lookup: CDR1 LNHDA, CDR2 SQIVND (reference sequence). V lost 6 bases, J lost 4 bases, and 13 bases lay in between. The CDR3 consists of 14 residues. DNA for the CDR3: TGTGCCAGTAGGATTGGCCGGGGGTACAATGAGCAGTTCTTC. Residues: CASRIGRGYNEQFF. The full variable domain, completed using reference TRBV19 and TRBJ2-1, is DGGITQSPKYLFRKEGQNVTLSCEQNLNHDAMYWYRQDPGQGLRLIYYSQIVNDFQKGDIAEGYSVSREKKESFPLTVTSAQKNPTAFYLCASRIGRGYNEQFFGPGTRLTVL.

The J gene is TRBJ2-3, the V gene TRBV7-9; 10 bases are shared with TRBD2. J gave up 3 bases and V 5 bases, and 5 bases lay outside the gene matches. The CDR3 contains 15 residues. Germline V gene lookup returns CDR1 SEHNR and CDR2 FQNEAQ (reference sequence). The CDR3 DNA is TGTGCCAGCAGCACCACTAGCGGGGCTACAGATACGCAGTATTTT. Amino acids: CASSTTSGATDTQYF. The whole variable domain, remainder taken from reference TRBV7-9 and TRBJ2-3, is DTGVSQNPRHKITKRGQNVTFRCDPISEHNRLYWYRQTLGQGPEFLTYFQNEAQLEKSRLLSDRFSAERPKGSFSTLEIQRTEQGDSAMYLCASSTTSGATDTQYFGPGTRLTVL.

The chain recombines TRBV19 with TRBJ1-1; TRBD1 matches at 7 bases. The germline CDR1 and CDR2 sequences are LNHDA and SQIVND (reference sequence). CDR3 size: 14 residues. Trimming at V came to 8 bases and at J to 0 bases, leaving 6 bases not matched to a gene. CDR3 loop: CASRKQGLNTEAFF. As DNA, the CDR3 is TGTGCCAGTCGAAAACAGGGGTTGAACACTGAAGCTTTCTTT.

This clone has only one observation. The CDR3 DNA reads as TGTGCCAGCAGTGGAATTGGGGACATTCTAAATTCACCCCTCCACTTT. Translation gives CASSGIGDILNSPLHF. J is TRBJ1-6 and V is TRBV2; TRBD1 is a possible D gene (6 bases). The CDR3 sequence is 16 residues long. Germline assignment: CDR1 SNHLY and CDR2 FYNNEI. Trimming stripped 4 bases from V and 7 bases from J, with 17 bases between. Based on the CDR3 plus reference TRBV2 and TRBJ1-6, the full variable domain is EPEVTQTPSHQVTQMGQEVILRCVPISNHLYFYWYRQILGQKVEFLVSFYNNEISEKSEIFDDQFSVERPDGSNFTLKIRSTKLEDSAMYFCASSGIGDILNSPLHFGNGTRLTVT.

The V and J genes are TRBV5-4 and TRBJ2-7; the match to TRBD1 covers 10 bases. J was trimmed by 2 bases and V by 0 bases; bases with no gene match: 2. This CDR3 comprises 15 residues. Germline-derived CDR1 and CDR2 are SGHNT and YYREEE (reference sequence). DNA for the CDR3: TGTGCCAGCAGCTTGGCCGGGACAGGGGCCTACGAGCAGTACTTC. Residues: CASSLAGTGAYEQYF.

This clone came up a few times. The gene calls are TRBV11-2 and TRBJ1-3, with 7 bases lining up with TRBD1. After removal of 5 bases from V and 0 bases from J, the junction contained 4 bases not matched to a gene. Looked up from germline, CDR1 is SGHAT and CDR2 is FQNNGV. This CDR3 is 15 amino acids long. The DNA of the CDR3 is TGTGCCAGCAGCGCCGGGACAGCCTCTGGAAACACCATATATTTT. Translated, it gives CASSAGTASGNTIYF.

The chain combines TRBV5-1 with TRBJ2-1, with 7 bases matching TRBD1. The V and J ends lost 4 bases and 7 bases, in that order; junction bases with no gene match: 14. Germline lookup yields CDR1 SGHRS and CDR2 YFSETQ. The CDR3 consists of 16 residues. CDR3 residues: CASSRDTGVATNEQFF. The CDR3 region has the DNA TGCGCCAGCAGCCGGGACACAGGGGTGGCTACTAATGAGCAGTTCTTC. Filled out from reference TRBV5-1 and TRBJ2-1, the complete variable domain reads KAGVTQTPRYLIKTRGQQVTLSCSPISGHRSVSWYQQTPGQGLQFLFEYFSETQRNKGNFPGRFSGRQFSNSRSEMNVSTLELGDSALYLCASSRDTGVATNEQFFGPGTRLTVL.

The chain carries TRBV6-5 and TRBJ1-4, with 7 bases lining up with TRBD1. Germline CDR1 reads MNHEY; CDR2 reads SVGAGI. The CDR3 contains 14 residues. V lost 7 bases and J lost 3; bases outside the gene matches: 5. The CDR3: CASNRDRANEKLFF. The CDR3 nucleotides are TGTGCCAGCAACAGGGACAGAGCTAATGAAAAACTGTTTTTT.

V usage is TRBV7-2 and J usage is TRBJ1-2, with D uncertain. Germline CDR1 and CDR2: SGHTA and FQGNSA. Trimming stripped 0 bases from V and 4 bases from J, with 3 bases between. CDR3 length: 12 amino acids. The CDR3 DNA follows: TGTGCCAGCAGCTTAGCCAGCTATGGCTACACCTTC. Residues: CASSLASYGYTF.

The rearrangement links TRBV5-4 to TRBJ2-5; perhaps TRBD2 as D (6 bases). V was shortened by 4 bases and J by 0 bases, with 22 bases between the two germline ends. Germline lookup yields CDR1 SGHNT and CDR2 YYREEE (reference sequence). CDR3 length equals 18 residues. The CDR3 sequence: CASSPGTGPLTYQETQYF. In DNA, the CDR3 is TGTGCCAGCAGCCCCGGGACTGGACCGTTGACGTACCAAGAGACCCAGTACTTC. Filled out from reference TRBV5-4 and TRBJ2-5, the complete variable domain reads ETGVTQSPTHLIKTRGQQVTLRCSSQSGHNTVSWYQQALGQGPQFIFQYYREEENGRGNFPPRFSGLQFPNYSSELNVNALELDDSALYLCASSPGTGPLTYQETQYFGPGTRLLVL.

The chain couples TRBV6-1 to TRBJ1-1, with D unclear. Trimming shortened V by 2 bases and J by 4 bases, and 11 bases separated the two germline ends. The length of the CDR3 is 14 residues. Germline CDR1 and CDR2: MNHNS and SASEGT. CDR3 DNA sequence: TGTGCCAGCAGTGAAAACGGTGGGCGCACTGAAGCTTTCTTT. Protein sequence: CASSENGGRTEAFF.

The chain uses TRBV4-2 and TRBJ2-1; 7 nucleotides agree with TRBD1. Germline V gives CDR1 LGHNA, CDR2 YNFKEQ. The length of the CDR3 is 14 residues. Trimming removed 5 bases from V and 7 bases from J; junction bases left unmatched: 8. The CDR3 sequence is CASSFPGTENEQFF. CDR3 DNA: TGTGCCAGCAGCTTTCCCGGGACAGAGAATGAGCAGTTCTTC.

This chain joins TRBV19 and TRBJ1-5, with D possibly TRBD1 on 6 matching bases. This CDR3 is built from 14 residues. Germline CDR1 is LNHDA and CDR2 is SQIVND (reference sequence). V was cut by 7 bases and J by 5 bases, with 15 bases left in between. CDR3 bases: TGTGCCAGTATCTCAGGGGCGCGGGATCAGCCCCAGCATTTT. Its translation: CASISGARDQPQHF. Filled out from reference TRBV19 and TRBJ1-5, the complete variable domain reads DGGITQSPKYLFRKEGQNVTLSCEQNLNHDAMYWYRQDPGQGLRLIYYSQIVNDFQKGDIAEGYSVSREKKESFPLTVTSAQKNPTAFYLCASISGARDQPQHFGDGTRLSIL.

The chain uses TRBV7-2 and TRBJ2-3; D gene ambiguous. The germline CDR1 and CDR2 sequences are SGHTA and FQGNSA. The CDR3 covers 13 residues. Deletions cut 3 bases from V and 6 bases from J, with 10 bases between. The CDR3 DNA reads TGTGCCAGCAGCTTGAGTAATAGCGATACGCAGTATTTT. It yields the protein CASSLSNSDTQYF.

The gene calls are TRBV6-2 or TRBV6-3 and TRBJ1-5; D remains ambiguous. The CDR3 has 11 residues. Germline values: CDR1 MNHEY, CDR2 SVGEGT. V lost 4 bases to trimming and J lost 6 bases, with 4 bases between them. CDR3 bases: TGTGCCAGCAGTTCCGGTCAGCCCCAGCATTTT. Translated, it gives CASSSGQPQHF.

The chain recombines TRBV19 with TRBJ2-1; possible D gene TRBD1, 5 bases. The CDR3 has 13 amino acids. The V end was cut by 3 bases, the J end by 8 bases, with 11 bases between. Germline CDR1 LNHDA, CDR2 SQIVND (reference sequence). DNA of the CDR3: TGTGCCAGTAGTATGGCAGGGTCCGATGAGCAGTTCTTC. Protein sequence: CASSMAGSDEQFF. Full variable domain (rest looked up from reference TRBV19 and TRBJ2-1): DGGITQSPKYLFRKEGQNVTLSCEQNLNHDAMYWYRQDPGQGLRLIYYSQIVNDFQKGDIAEGYSVSREKKESFPLTVTSAQKNPTAFYLCASSMAGSDEQFFGPGTRLTVL.

This chain connects TRBV11-2 to TRBJ2-3; D might be TRBD2 (6 bases). V lost 5 bases and J 5 bases, leaving 11 bases between the germline ends. This CDR3 comprises 13 residues. Germline CDR1 and CDR2: SGHAT and FQNNGV. The CDR3: CASSLGEEDTQYF. The CDR3 nucleotides are TGTGCCAGCAGCCTGGGGGAGGAAGATACGCAGTATTTT. The full variable domain, completed using reference TRBV11-2 and TRBJ2-3, is EAGVAQSPRYKIIEKRQSVAFWCNPISGHATLYWYQQILGQGPKLLIQFQNNGVVDDSQLPKDRFSAERLKGVDSTLKIQPAKLEDSAVYLCASSLGEEDTQYFGPGTRLTVL.

In this sample, this clone turned up once. The chain employs TRBV30 and TRBJ2-5; 7 bases map to TRBD2. Losses at the gene ends were 3 bases for V and 5 bases for J; bases not matched to a gene: 3. CDR3 length equals 12 residues. Per germline, CDR1 GTSNPN and CDR2 SVGIG (reference sequence). DNA of the CDR3: TGTGCCTGGAGGGGAGGGTTCGAGACCCAGTACTTC. Translating gives CAWRGGFETQYF.

The rearrangement joins TRBV5-1 to TRBJ2-5, with TRBD2 matching over 11 bases. The V and J ends lost 3 bases and 2 bases, in that order; junction bases with no gene match: 6. The CDR3 sequence is 16 residues long. Germline CDR1 is SGHRS and CDR2 is YFSETQ. For the CDR3, the DNA is TGCGCCAGCAGCTCCGGGACTAGCGGAGCTCAAGAGACCCAGTACTTC. This sequence encodes CASSSGTSGAQETQYF.

This clone has only one observation. The genes are TRBV25-1 and TRBJ1-2, with D uncertain. The CDR3 runs to 15 residues. The V end was cut by 2 bases, the J end by 4 bases, with 14 bases between. From germline, CDR1 is MGHDK and CDR2 SYGVNS. The DNA of the CDR3 is TGTGCCAGCAGTGAACGAGGACTCATGGGCTATGGCTACACCTTC. It specifies CASSERGLMGYGYTF.

The gene calls are TRBV24-1 and TRBJ2-5; 8 bases agree with TRBD2. This CDR3 spans 20 amino acids. V was pared by 4 bases and J by 2 bases, with 20 bases of the junction left unmatched. Germline CDR1 reads KGHDR; CDR2 reads SFDVKD. This CDR3 reads CATSDPFVRPRGGGQETQYF. Here the CDR3 DNA reads TGTGCCACCAGTGACCCCTTCGTGCGCCCCCGGGGGGGAGGACAAGAGACCCAGTACTTC.

The chain recombines TRBV3-1 (or the pseudogene TRBV3-2) with TRBJ1-1; D remains ambiguous. Germline CDR1 reads LGHDT; CDR2 reads YNNKEL (reference sequence). Trimming took off 1 base at V and 0 bases at J, with 15 bases between the two ends. The CDR3 has 17 residues. CDR3 residues: CASSQVLGRTMNTEAFF. CDR3 DNA sequence: TGTGCCAGCAGCCAAGTCCTGGGCAGAACAATGAACACTGAAGCTTTCTTT.

The V and J genes are TRBV19 and TRBJ2-3; the D is unclear. Germline assignment: CDR1 LNHDA and CDR2 SQIVND (reference sequence). V was clipped by 4 bases and J by 0 bases, with 5 bases between them. The CDR3 sequence is 13 residues long. DNA for the CDR3: TGTGCCAGTAGTACGTCTAGCACAGATACGCAGTATTTT. Translating it yields CASSTSSTDTQYF.

The V call is TRBV7-6, the J call TRBJ1-2; TRBD1 matches 9 bases. The CDR3 contains 13 residues. J gave up 7 bases and V 1 base, and 1 base lay outside the gene matches. The germline CDR1 and CDR2 sequences are SGHVS and FNYEAQ. CDR3 residues: CASSLETGGGYTF. CDR3 bases: TGTGCCAGCAGCTTAGAGACAGGGGGTGGCTACACCTTC.

V and J are TRBV11-1 and TRBJ2-7, with 8 bases aligning to TRBD2. After removal of 4 bases from V and 0 bases from J, the junction contained 5 bases not matched to a gene. Germline assignment: CDR1 SGHAT and CDR2 FQDESV (reference sequence). The CDR3 has 15 residues. The CDR3 sequence: CASSSGGTSSYEQYF. CDR3 in DNA: TGTGCCAGCAGCTCAGGAGGGACTAGCTCCTACGAGCAGTACTTC. Based on the CDR3 plus reference TRBV11-1 and TRBJ2-7, the full variable domain is EAEVAQSPRYKITEKSQAVAFWCDPISGHATLYWYRQILGQGPELLVQFQDESVVDDSQLPKDRFSAERLKGVDSTLKIQPAELGDSAMYLCASSSGGTSSYEQYFGPGTRLTVT.

The chain carries TRBV10-3 and TRBJ1-2, with D uncertain. The CDR3 is 14 amino acids. Germline CDR1 ENHRY, CDR2 SYGVKD. The V gene lost 0 bases and the J gene lost 3 bases, with 8 bases spanning the gap. DNA of the CDR3: TGTGCCATCAGTGAGTCGGGCAGCTACTATGGCTACACCTTC. The encoded protein is CAISESGSYYGYTF.